The rows below give T cell receptor beta chains drawn from one sample of a study of CD8 T cells in ankylosing spondylitis. MiXCR, run by TCRdb on the 5' RACE reads, gives a single entry per CDR3 protein. Found here are around 340,000 distinct CDR3 sequences, 20% of them singletons; the top ten hold about 12%. The sample was blood, either unsorted or a sorted T cell fraction (not recorded which). The receptors here all came from a male donor with ankylosing spondylitis or in good health (not recorded which). CDR3s include the opening cysteine and the closing phenylalanine or tryptophan. Fields, in order: J gene, V gene, clone size, D gene, CDR3 DNA, CDR3 protein. D genes are given only for firm matches. Not all rows give a size; the values are once, few, many and, for expanded clones, a class.

J: TRBJ2-3
V: TRBV20-1
size: many
D: -
DNA: TGCAGTGCTAGAGTGTCAGGTTCCCGATCGGCCTGGGATACGCAGTATTTT
CDR3: CSARVSGSRSAWDTQYF

J: TRBJ1-2
V: TRBV11-2
size: few
D: TRBD1
DNA: TGTGCCAGCAGCCGGGACAGGTCGGTGTATGGCTACACCTTC
CDR3: CASSRDRSVYGYTF

J: TRBJ2-7
V: TRBV4-2
size: -
D: -
DNA: TGTGCCAGCAGCCACCCCGGGGAAACCAGTACAATAAAGCAGTACTTC
CDR3: CASSHPGETSTIKQYF

J: TRBJ2-1
V: TRBV20-1
size: few
D: TRBD2
DNA: TGCAGTGCTAAGGACGGACTAGTCAATGAGCAGTTCTTC
CDR3: CSAKDGLVNEQFF

J: TRBJ2-1
V: TRBV3-1
size: few
D: -
DNA: TGTGCCAGCAGCCAAGATCTGGCCAGGCTGTATGAGCAGTTCTTC
CDR3: CASSQDLARLYEQFF

J: TRBJ2-2
V: TRBV12-3/TRBV12-4
size: few
D: -
DNA: TGTGCCAGCGGTTACCAGGCGAACACCGGGGAGCTGTTTTTT
CDR3: CASGYQANTGELFF

J: TRBJ2-4
V: TRBV4-1
size: few
D: -
DNA: TGCGCCAGCAGCCAAGAGGGGAACATTCAGTACTTC
CDR3: CASSQEGNIQYF

J: TRBJ2-7
V: TRBV30
size: -
D: -
DNA: TGTGCCTGGAGTGTTGTCCAGGGAGGTTTTTACGAGCAGTACTTC
CDR3: CAWSVVQGGFYEQYF

J: TRBJ2-5
V: TRBV5-1
size: -
D: TRBD2
DNA: TGCGCCAGCAGCATGACTAGCGGGGGGGCAGAGACCCAGTACTTC
CDR3: CASSMTSGGAETQYF

J: TRBJ2-1
V: TRBV6-1
size: few
D: TRBD2
DNA: TGTGCCAGCAGTGACTTAGCGGGGCGCAACAATGAGCAGTTCTTC
CDR3: CASSDLAGRNNEQFF

J: TRBJ1-1
V: TRBV27
size: few
D: TRBD1
DNA: TGTGCCAGCAGTCCGGGACAGGGTTACACTGAAGCTTTCTTT
CDR3: CASSPGQGYTEAFF

J: TRBJ2-3
V: TRBV24-1
size: -
D: -
DNA: TGTGCCACCAGTGACCCCCGGGGGAGCACAGATACGCAGTATTTT
CDR3: CATSDPRGSTDTQYF

J: TRBJ2-1
V: TRBV4-1
size: few
D: -
DNA: TGCGCCAGCAGCCGGCCCTCCGGGGCCAATGAGCAGTTCTTC
CDR3: CASSRPSGANEQFF

J: TRBJ2-7
V: TRBV7-9
size: -
D: TRBD1
DNA: TGTGCCAGCAGCCCGCCGGGACAGTTCTACGAGCAGTACTTC
CDR3: CASSPPGQFYEQYF

J: TRBJ2-7
V: TRBV4-1
size: -
D: TRBD2
DNA: TGCGCCAGCAGCCAAGAGGCCGGGAGGGACCACGAGCAGTACTTC
CDR3: CASSQEAGRDHEQYF

J: TRBJ2-7
V: TRBV11-2
size: many
D: -
DNA: TGTGCCAGCAGCTTTTGGCCCTACGAGCAGTACTTC
CDR3: CASSFWPYEQYF

J: TRBJ2-2
V: TRBV4-1
size: -
D: -
DNA: TGCGCCAGCAGCCAGGTAGCTCTGGGCACCGGGGAGCTGTTTTTT
CDR3: CASSQVALGTGELFF

J: TRBJ2-5
V: TRBV7-9
size: -
D: TRBD1
DNA: TGTGCCAGCAGCTTAGTAACAGGGGGCACGGAGACCCAGTACTTC
CDR3: CASSLVTGGTETQYF

J: TRBJ2-5
V: TRBV12-3/TRBV12-4
size: few
D: -
DNA: TGTGCCAGCAGTCAGGAGATCCAAGAGACCCAGTACTTC
CDR3: CASSQEIQETQYF

J: TRBJ2-7
V: TRBV28
size: -
D: -
DNA: TGTGCCAGCAGCTCTACTAGCAATCCTAAGCAGTACTTC
CDR3: CASSSTSNPKQYF

J: TRBJ2-1
V: TRBV25-1
size: -
D: TRBD2
DNA: TGTGCCAGCAGCCGACGGGGGGAAAGTAGGAATGAGCAGTTCTTC
CDR3: CASSRRGESRNEQFF

J: TRBJ2-5
V: TRBV5-4
size: few
D: -
DNA: TGTGCCAGCAGCTGGGAACCCCGGGACCCTCAAGAGACCCAGTACTTC
CDR3: CASSWEPRDPQETQYF

J: TRBJ2-3
V: TRBV12-3/TRBV12-4
size: few
D: -
DNA: TGTGCCAGCAGCCCGGACAGAGAAACCACAGATACGCAGTATTTT
CDR3: CASSPDRETTDTQYF

J: TRBJ1-3
V: TRBV12-3/TRBV12-4
size: few
D: -
DNA: TGTGCCAGCAGTAGGATATCTGGAAACACCATATATTTT
CDR3: CASSRISGNTIYF

J: TRBJ2-3
V: TRBV6-2/TRBV6-3
size: few
D: -
DNA: TGTGCCAGCATTGAGTCCTGGATTAGCACAGATACGCAGTATTTT
CDR3: CASIESWISTDTQYF

J: TRBJ2-7
V: TRBV28
size: few
D: -
DNA: TGTGCCAGCAGCTGGGGGGGCCCCCCATCTTACGAGCAGTACTTC
CDR3: CASSWGGPPSYEQYF

J: TRBJ2-2
V: TRBV27
size: many
D: -
DNA: TGTGCCAGCAGTTTATTTACCGGGGAGCTGTTTTTT
CDR3: CASSLFTGELFF

J: TRBJ2-1
V: TRBV12-3/TRBV12-4
size: few
D: -
DNA: TGTGCCAGCCATCTGGTCCCCGATTCCTACAATGAGCAGTTCTTC
CDR3: CASHLVPDSYNEQFF

J: TRBJ2-1
V: TRBV24-1
size: -
D: -
DNA: TGTGCCACCAGTGGAAGGGAAGTTGAGCAGTTCTTC
CDR3: CATSGREVEQFF

J: TRBJ2-7
V: TRBV7-9
size: -
D: TRBD1
DNA: TGTGCCAGCAGCCCCACTACAGGGACAGTCTACGAGCAGTACTTC
CDR3: CASSPTTGTVYEQYF

J: TRBJ2-3
V: TRBV12-3/TRBV12-4
size: -
D: -
DNA: TGTGCCAGCAGTTCTAACAGGGGGGGCGGGGATACGCAGTATTTT
CDR3: CASSSNRGGGDTQYF

J: TRBJ2-5
V: TRBV24-1
size: few
D: -
DNA: TGTGCCACCAGTGATTTTGGGTTCCCGGAGACCCAGTACTTC
CDR3: CATSDFGFPETQYF

J: TRBJ1-2
V: TRBV9
size: -
D: -
DNA: TGTGCCAGCAGCGGTGGGGGGGCTAATAACTATGGCTACACCTTC
CDR3: CASSGGGANNYGYTF

J: TRBJ2-3
V: TRBV29-1
size: -
D: TRBD2
DNA: TGCAGCGTTGACCTAGCGGGGGACCGCACAGATACGCAGTATTTT
CDR3: CSVDLAGDRTDTQYF

J: TRBJ2-1
V: TRBV7-9
size: -
D: -
DNA: TGTGCCAGCAGCTTAGGTCTCCATGAGCAGTTCTTC
CDR3: CASSLGLHEQFF

J: TRBJ1-2
V: TRBV3-1
size: few
D: -
DNA: TGTGCCAGCAGTCAAAGTGAGGGTGGCTACACCTTC
CDR3: CASSQSEGGYTF

J: TRBJ2-7
V: TRBV13
size: few
D: -
DNA: TGTGCCAGCAGCTTAGACAGGGCCGCTCCCTACGAGCAGTACTTC
CDR3: CASSLDRAAPYEQYF

J: TRBJ2-1
V: TRBV7-9
size: few
D: -
DNA: TGTGCCAGCAGCTTAGCGGGCGGGCACCCCTCCTACAATGAGCAGTTCTTC
CDR3: CASSLAGGHPSYNEQFF

J: TRBJ2-1
V: TRBV27
size: -
D: TRBD2
DNA: TGTGCCAGCACCCGTGGGGGGGAGCGGCAGTTCTTC
CDR3: CASTRGGERQFF

J: TRBJ1-5
V: TRBV4-1
size: -
D: -
DNA: TGCGCCAGCAGCCAACTACAGGGACTCAATCAGCCCCAGCATTTT
CDR3: CASSQLQGLNQPQHF

J: TRBJ2-7
V: TRBV20-1
size: -
D: -
DNA: TGCAGTGCTAGGCGACTAATAGGAGCCTACGAGCAGTACTTC
CDR3: CSARRLIGAYEQYF

J: TRBJ2-3
V: TRBV12-3/TRBV12-4
size: few
D: TRBD2
DNA: TGTGCCAGCAGTCCCGGACTAGCGGGGGGGCAGGATACGCAGTATTTT
CDR3: CASSPGLAGGQDTQYF

J: TRBJ2-2
V: TRBV15
size: -
D: TRBD1
DNA: TGTGCCACCAGCAGAGAAACAGGGGGCGGCGGGGAGCTGTTTTTT
CDR3: CATSRETGGGGELFF

J: TRBJ2-1
V: TRBV20-1
size: -
D: TRBD2
DNA: TGCAACTGCGGGACTAGCGGAGATGAGCAGTTCTTC
CDR3: CNCGTSGDEQFF

J: TRBJ2-3
V: TRBV6-4
size: few
D: -
DNA: TGTGCCAGCAGTGACGCGACGGGGGGCACAGATACGCAGTATTTT
CDR3: CASSDATGGTDTQYF

J: TRBJ2-5
V: TRBV12-3/TRBV12-4
size: -
D: -
DNA: TGTGCCAGCACTAAATACCTCCAAGAGACCCAGTACTTC
CDR3: CASTKYLQETQYF

J: TRBJ2-1
V: TRBV7-2
size: -
D: -
DNA: TGTGCCAGCAGCTTCGGGGCTTTGGAGCAGTTCTTC
CDR3: CASSFGALEQFF

J: TRBJ2-1
V: TRBV7-9
size: few
D: TRBD1
DNA: TGTGCCAGCAGCCCACAACAGGGGGCGATATTAAATGAGCAGTTCTTC
CDR3: CASSPQQGAILNEQFF

J: TRBJ2-1
V: TRBV27
size: few
D: -
DNA: TGTGCCAGCAGGCAGGGTACTGCGAGCTCCTACAATGAGCAGTTCTTC
CDR3: CASRQGTASSYNEQFF

J: TRBJ2-7
V: TRBV12-3/TRBV12-4
size: many
D: -
DNA: TGTGCCAGCAGTCCGACAGGATACTACGAGCAGTACTTC
CDR3: CASSPTGYYEQYF

J: TRBJ2-2
V: TRBV2
size: -
D: TRBD1
DNA: TGTGCCAGCAGATCGACAGGGGAATACACCGGGGAGCTGTTTTTT
CDR3: CASRSTGEYTGELFF

J: TRBJ2-3
V: TRBV12-3/TRBV12-4
size: -
D: TRBD2
DNA: TGTGCCAGCAGTCTCCATAATATAGCGGGGCATGAAGATACGCAGTATTTT
CDR3: CASSLHNIAGHEDTQYF

J: TRBJ2-3
V: TRBV5-5
size: few
D: -
DNA: TGTGCCAGCAGTGGACAGGAGGGGGCAGATACGCAGTATTTT
CDR3: CASSGQEGADTQYF

J: TRBJ1-5
V: TRBV27
size: few
D: -
DNA: TGTGCCAGCAGTCCGACAGCTATGGGGCAGCCCCAGCATTTT
CDR3: CASSPTAMGQPQHF